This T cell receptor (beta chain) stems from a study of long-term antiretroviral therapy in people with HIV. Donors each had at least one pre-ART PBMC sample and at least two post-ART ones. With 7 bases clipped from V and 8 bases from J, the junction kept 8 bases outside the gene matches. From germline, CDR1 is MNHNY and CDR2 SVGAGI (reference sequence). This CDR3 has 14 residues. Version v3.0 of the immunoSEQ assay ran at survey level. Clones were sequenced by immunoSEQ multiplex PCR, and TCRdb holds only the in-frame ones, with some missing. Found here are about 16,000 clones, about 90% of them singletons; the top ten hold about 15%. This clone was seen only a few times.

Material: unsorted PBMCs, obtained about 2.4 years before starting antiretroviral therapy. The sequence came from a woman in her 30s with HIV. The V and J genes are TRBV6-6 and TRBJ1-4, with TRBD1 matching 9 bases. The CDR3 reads CASKPPGTGEKLFF. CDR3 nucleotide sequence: TGTGCCAGCAAGCCCCCCGGGACAGGGGAAAAACTGTTTTTT.